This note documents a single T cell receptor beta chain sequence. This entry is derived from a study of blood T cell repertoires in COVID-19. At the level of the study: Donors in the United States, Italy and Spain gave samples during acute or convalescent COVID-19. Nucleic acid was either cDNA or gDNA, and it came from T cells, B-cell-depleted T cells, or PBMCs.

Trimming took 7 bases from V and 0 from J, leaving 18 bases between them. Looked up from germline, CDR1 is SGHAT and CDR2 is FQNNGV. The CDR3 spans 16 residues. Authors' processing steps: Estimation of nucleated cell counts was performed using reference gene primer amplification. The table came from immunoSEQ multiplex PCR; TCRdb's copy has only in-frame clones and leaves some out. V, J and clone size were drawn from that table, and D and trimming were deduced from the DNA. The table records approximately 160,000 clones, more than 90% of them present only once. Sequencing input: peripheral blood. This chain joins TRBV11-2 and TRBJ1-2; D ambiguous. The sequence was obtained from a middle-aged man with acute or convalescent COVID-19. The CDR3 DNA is TGTGCCAGCACCGATAGCCACCTCCCTTCTAACTATGGCTACACCTTC. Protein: CASTDSHLPSNYGYTF.